This T cell receptor beta chain was sequenced during a study of blood T cell repertoires in COVID-19. As for the study in general: The study drew acute and convalescent COVID-19 samples from the United States, Italy and Spain.

In the authors' workflow: Cell counts per sample came from amplifying reference gene primers. Repertoires were generated with immunoSEQ multiplex PCR, while TCRdb's copy carries only in-frame clones and drops some. V and J calls and clone size are as listed in that table; D and trimming were resolved from the DNA. The table shows 300,000 to 400,000 clones, with 85% occurring only once. The CDR3 is 13 amino acids. Germline CDR1 GTSNPN, CDR2 SVGIG (reference sequence). V was clipped by 0 bases and J by 10 bases, with 13 bases between them. The TCR comes from a human donor in a cohort sampled during active COVID-19. The sequenced sample consisted of peripheral blood. V is TRBV30 and J is TRBJ2-1; TRBD1 is a possible D gene (5 bases). The DNA of the CDR3 is TGTGCCTGGAGTGTCAACGAAGGGGTAGAGCAGTTCTTC. Amino acid sequence: CAWSVNEGVEQFF.